This T cell receptor (beta chain) was observed in a study of blood T cells in healthy people across ages. Comments on this clonotype: Its target is not known.

Trimming left V 5 bases short and J 5 bases short, with 18 bases between. CDR1 and CDR2 from the germline V gene are SEHNR and FQNEAQ (reference sequence). This CDR3 has 15 residues. General observations from the study: Age showed a roughly linear inverse relationship with TCR beta diversity per million T cells.

Together with a sample-barcoded 5' primer, a J-beta primer mix was included in a second PCR lasting roughly 6 to 12 cycles. Any given sample supplied a minimum of 2.5 million CDR3-containing paired-end reads. TCRdb analysed the 5' RACE reads with MiXCR anew, one entry per CDR3 protein. The sample has about 1.8 million distinct CDR3 sequences; about 49% are singletons. The sequencing sample was made of blood. This chain connects TRBV7-9 to TRBJ2-5; D possibly corresponds to TRBD1 (5 bases). This TCR was recovered from a woman between 35 and 50 years old in good health. CDR3 bases: TGTGCCAGCAGCCAACAGGTCCCCCCCAGGGAGACCCAGTACTTC. This sequence encodes CASSQQVPPRETQYF.